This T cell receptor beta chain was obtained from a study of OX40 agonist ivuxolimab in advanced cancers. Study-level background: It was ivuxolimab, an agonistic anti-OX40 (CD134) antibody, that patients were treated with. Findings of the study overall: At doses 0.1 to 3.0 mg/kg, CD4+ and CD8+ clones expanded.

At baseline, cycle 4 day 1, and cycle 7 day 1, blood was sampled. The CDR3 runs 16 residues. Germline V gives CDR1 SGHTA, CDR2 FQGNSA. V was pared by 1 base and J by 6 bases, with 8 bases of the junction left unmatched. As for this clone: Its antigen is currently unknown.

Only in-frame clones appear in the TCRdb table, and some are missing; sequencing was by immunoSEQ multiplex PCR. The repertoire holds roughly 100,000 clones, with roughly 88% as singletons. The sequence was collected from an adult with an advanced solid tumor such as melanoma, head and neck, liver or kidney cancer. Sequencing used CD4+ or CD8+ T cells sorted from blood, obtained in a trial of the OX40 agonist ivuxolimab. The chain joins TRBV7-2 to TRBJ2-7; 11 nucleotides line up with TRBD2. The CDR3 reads CASSLVVAGGPGEQYF. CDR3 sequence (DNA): TGTGCCAGCAGCTTAGTGGTAGCGGGAGGGCCTGGCGAGCAGTACTTC.